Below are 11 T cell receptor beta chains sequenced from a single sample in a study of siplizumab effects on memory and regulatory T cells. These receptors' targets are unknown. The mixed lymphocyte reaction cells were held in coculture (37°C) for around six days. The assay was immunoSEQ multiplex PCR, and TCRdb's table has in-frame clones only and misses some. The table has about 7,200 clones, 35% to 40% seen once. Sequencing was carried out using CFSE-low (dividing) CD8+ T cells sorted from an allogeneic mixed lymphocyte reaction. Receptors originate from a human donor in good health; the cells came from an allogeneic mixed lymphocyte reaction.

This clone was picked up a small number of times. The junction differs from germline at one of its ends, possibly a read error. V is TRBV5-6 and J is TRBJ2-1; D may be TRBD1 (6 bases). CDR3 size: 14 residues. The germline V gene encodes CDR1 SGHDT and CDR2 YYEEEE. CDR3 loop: CASSWDTRYYEQFF. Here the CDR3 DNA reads TGTGCCAGCAGCTGGGACACCCGCTACTATGAGCAGTTCTTC.

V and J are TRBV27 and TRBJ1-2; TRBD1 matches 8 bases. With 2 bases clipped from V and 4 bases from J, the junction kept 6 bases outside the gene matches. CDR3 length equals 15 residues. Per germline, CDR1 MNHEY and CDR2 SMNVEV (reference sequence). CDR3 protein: CASSLVQGGTYGYTF. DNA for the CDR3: TGTGCCAGCAGTTTAGTACAGGGGGGTACCTATGGCTACACCTTC.

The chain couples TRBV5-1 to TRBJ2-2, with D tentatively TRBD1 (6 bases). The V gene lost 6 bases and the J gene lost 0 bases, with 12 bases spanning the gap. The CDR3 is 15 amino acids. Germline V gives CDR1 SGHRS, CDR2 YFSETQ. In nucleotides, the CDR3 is TGCGCCAGCACCGAACAGGGCGCGAACACCGGGGAGCTGTTTTTT. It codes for CASTEQGANTGELFF.

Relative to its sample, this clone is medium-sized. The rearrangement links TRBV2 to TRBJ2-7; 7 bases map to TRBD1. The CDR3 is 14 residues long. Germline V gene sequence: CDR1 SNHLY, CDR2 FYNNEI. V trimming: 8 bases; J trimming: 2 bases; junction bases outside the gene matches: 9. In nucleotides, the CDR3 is TGTGCCAGCCCCGACAGGGAACATCCCTACGAGCAGTACTTC. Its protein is CASPDREHPYEQYF.

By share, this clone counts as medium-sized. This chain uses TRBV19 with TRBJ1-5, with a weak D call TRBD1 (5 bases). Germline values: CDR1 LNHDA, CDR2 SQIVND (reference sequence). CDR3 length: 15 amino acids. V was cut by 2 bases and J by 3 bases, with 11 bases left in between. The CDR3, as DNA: TGTGCCAGTAGTATAATCTCAGGGTACAATCAGCCCCAGCATTTT. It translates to CASSIISGYNQPQHF.

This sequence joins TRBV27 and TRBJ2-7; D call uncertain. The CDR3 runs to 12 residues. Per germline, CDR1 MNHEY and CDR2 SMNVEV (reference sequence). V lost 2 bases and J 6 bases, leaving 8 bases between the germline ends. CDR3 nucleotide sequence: TGTGCCAGCAGTTTAGATCTCGGCGAGCAGTACTTC. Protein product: CASSLDLGEQYF.

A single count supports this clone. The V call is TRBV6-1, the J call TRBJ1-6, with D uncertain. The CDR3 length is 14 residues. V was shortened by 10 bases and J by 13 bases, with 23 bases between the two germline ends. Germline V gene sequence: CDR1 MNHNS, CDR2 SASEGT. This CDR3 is CATSVRSSEAPLHF. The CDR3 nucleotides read TGTGCCACCTCAGTCCGGTCCTCGGAGGCTCCCCTCCACTTT.

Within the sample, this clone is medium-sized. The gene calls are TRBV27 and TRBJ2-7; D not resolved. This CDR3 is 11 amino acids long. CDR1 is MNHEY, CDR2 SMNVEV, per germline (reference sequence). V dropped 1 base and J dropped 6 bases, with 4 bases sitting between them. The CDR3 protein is CASSLFGEQYF. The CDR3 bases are TGTGCCAGCAGTTTATTCGGCGAGCAGTACTTC.

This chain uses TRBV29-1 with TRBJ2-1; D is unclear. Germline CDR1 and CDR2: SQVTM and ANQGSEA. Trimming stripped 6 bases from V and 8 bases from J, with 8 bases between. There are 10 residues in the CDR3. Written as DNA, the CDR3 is TGCAGCGTACTTGGGGATGAGCAGTTCTTC. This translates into CSVLGDEQFF.

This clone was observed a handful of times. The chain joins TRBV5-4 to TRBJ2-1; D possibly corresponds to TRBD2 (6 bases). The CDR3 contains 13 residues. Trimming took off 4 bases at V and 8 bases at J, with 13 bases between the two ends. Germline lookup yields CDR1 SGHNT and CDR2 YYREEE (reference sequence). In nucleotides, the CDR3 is TGTGCCAGCAGCCGGCCCACGGGAGATGAGCAGTTCTTC. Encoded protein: CASSRPTGDEQFF.

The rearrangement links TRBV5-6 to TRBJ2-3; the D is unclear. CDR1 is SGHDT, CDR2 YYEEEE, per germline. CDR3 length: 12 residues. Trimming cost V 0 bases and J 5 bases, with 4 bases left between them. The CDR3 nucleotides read TGTGCCAGCAGCTTGGACGAAGATACGCAGTATTTT. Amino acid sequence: CASSLDEDTQYF.